The subject of this entry is one TCR beta chain. Its specificity is unknown. V was shortened by 8 bases and J by 8 bases, with 24 bases between the two germline ends. The CDR3 totals 15 residues. The data are from a study of CD8 T cells in ankylosing spondylitis. Overall study findings and caveats: From matched ankylosing spondylitis synovial fluid, disease-linked clones were reportedly recovered at significantly enriched levels. Ankylosing spondylitis blood appeared to carry a characteristic TCR beta motif of under ten highly homologous variants.

Each TCR beta library was made by quantitative 5'-RACE that incorporated molecular barcodes. TCRdb analysed the 5' RACE reads with MiXCR anew, one entry per CDR3 protein. The sample holds roughly 150,000 distinct CDR3 sequences, roughly a third seen once. The TCR comes from a male donor with ankylosing spondylitis. The V call is TRBV12-3 or TRBV12-4, the J call TRBJ1-2; possible D gene TRBD1, 6 bases. Sequenced sample: synovial fluid, either unsorted or a sorted T cell fraction (not recorded which). For the CDR3, the DNA is TGTGCCAGCGGACCAAGGGGGGCAGGGACGAACGGCTACACCTTC. This codes for CASGPRGAGTNGYTF.